Shown below are 28 T cell receptor beta chains from a single sample sequenced in a study of spatial heterogeneity in lung cancer. Time point given: blood at routine non-recurrence follow-up after resection. TCRdb re-called the 5' RACE reads through MiXCR, storing one row per CDR3 protein. The table has tens of thousands of distinct CDR3 sequences, approximately 12% seen once. The sequences come from PBMCs, collected at follow-up. Source of these receptors: a male donor with early-stage non-small cell lung cancer.

The genes are TRBV7-2 and TRBJ1-6; D gene ambiguous. The V and J ends lost 3 bases and 9 bases respectively, with 12 bases between them. The CDR3 is made up of 14 amino acids. In germline, CDR1 is SGHTA, CDR2 FQGNSA. The CDR3 here is CASSLLEDRSPLHF. CDR3 in DNA: TGTGCCAGCAGCTTGCTGGAGGACCGTTCACCCCTCCACTTT.

The chain recombines TRBV7-3 with TRBJ1-1; D may be TRBD1 (6 bases). V lost 5 bases, J lost 2 bases, and 18 bases lay in between. The CDR3 totals 16 residues. Germline CDR1 reads SGHTA; CDR2 reads FQGTGA. CDR3 sequence (DNA): TGTGCCAGCAGCCCCCAGGGGTACTACGGTAACACTGAAGCTTTCTTT. Protein: CASSPQGYYGNTEAFF.

This clonotype was seen many times. The genes are TRBV10-3 and TRBJ2-3; D remains ambiguous. V lost 6 bases, J lost 2 bases, and 15 bases lay in between. CDR1 is ENHRY and CDR2 is SYGVKD in the germline V gene. The CDR3 runs 15 residues. CDR3 in amino acids: CAIRSSRPATDTQYF. In nucleotides, the CDR3 is TGTGCCATCAGGTCTAGTAGGCCTGCCACAGATACGCAGTATTTT.

This clonotype came up many times. The chain combines TRBV19 with TRBJ2-3, with 8 bases matching TRBD2. Per the germline V gene, CDR1 is LNHDA and CDR2 is SQIVND (reference sequence). The trim removed 4 bases at V and 4 bases at J, leaving 7 bases unmatched. This CDR3 has 15 residues. The CDR3 coding sequence is TGTGCCAGTAGTAATAGCGGGGATGGCGCAGATACGCAGTATTTT. This translates into CASSNSGDGADTQYF.

This clonotype was seen repeatedly, ten times or more. The chain couples TRBV6-2 or TRBV6-3 to TRBJ2-5, with D unresolved. Germline V gene sequence: CDR1 MNHEY, CDR2 SVGEGT. Trimming shortened V by 3 bases and J by 1 base, and 12 bases separated the two germline ends. The length of the CDR3 is 15 residues. CDR3 nucleotides: TGTGCCAGCAGTTATGGTGGGTCCTCCCAAGAGACCCAGTACTTC. Its protein is CASSYGGSSQETQYF.

The chain's CDR3 is CASSSAGRRRAEAFF. CDR3 in DNA: TGTGCCAGCAGTTCCGCCGGGCGGCGACGGGCTGAAGCTTTCTTT. The chain has TRBV28 and TRBJ1-1; D uncertain. The CDR3 totals 15 residues. Between the trimmed V and J ends, which lost 4 bases and 6 bases, there was a span of 18 bases. CDR1 MDHEN and CDR2 SYDVKM come from the germline V gene.

This clonotype was recorded a few times. The rearrangement joins TRBV6-5 to TRBJ2-6; D possibly corresponds to TRBD1 (6 bases). This CDR3 contains 17 residues. V was pared by 6 bases and J by 0 bases, with 15 bases between. The germline CDR1 and CDR2 sequences are MNHEY and SVGAGI. In DNA form, the CDR3 reads TGTGCCAGCAGCCAACAGGGATTCGGCTCTGGGGCCAACGTCCTGACTTTC. It translates to CASSQQGFGSGANVLTF.

This clonotype was detected ten times or more. The genes are TRBV28 and TRBJ1-2; a weak D match, TRBD1 (5 bases). The CDR3 covers 14 residues. Trimming removed 5 bases at V and 1 base at J, with 11 bases between. Germline V gives CDR1 MDHEN, CDR2 SYDVKM. DNA for the CDR3: TGTGCCAGCAGTCCCCGACAGCTTAACTATGGCTACACCTTC. Its translation: CASSPRQLNYGYTF.

This clonotype was detected many times. The chain links TRBV29-1 to TRBJ2-7; D possibly corresponds to TRBD2 (5 bases). In germline, CDR1 is SQVTM, CDR2 ANQGSEA. With 8 bases removed from V and 10 bases from J, the gap between germline ends came to 21 bases. The length of the CDR3 is 12 residues. CDR3 sequence (DNA): TGCAGCATTAGAGACCTGCGCGGAGGCCAGTACTTC. Amino acids: CSIRDLRGGQYF.

Many counts were recorded for this clonotype. The rearrangement links TRBV4-3 to TRBJ1-4, with D possibly TRBD1 on 6 matching bases. V lost 0 bases to trimming and J lost 7 bases, with 18 bases between them. Germline V gene lookup returns CDR1 LGHNA and CDR2 YSLEER. This CDR3 spans 17 amino acids. CDR3 DNA sequence: TGCGCCAGCAGCCAAGACACCGCAGGGGACGGCGGTGAAAAACTGTTTTTT. It translates to CASSQDTAGDGGEKLFF.

V and J are TRBV3-1 and TRBJ2-2, with 7 bases that match TRBD1. Germline values: CDR1 LGHDT, CDR2 YNNKEL (reference sequence). This CDR3 is 16 amino acids long. V shed 6 bases and J 5 bases; nucleotides not matched to a gene: 12. The CDR3 DNA reads as TGTGCCAGCAGTTTAACAGGGGCGGCAAGGACCGGGGAGCTGTTTTTT. Translation gives CASSLTGAARTGELFF.

This clonotype was seen ten or more times. The chain combines TRBV12-3 or TRBV12-4 with TRBJ2-3; D not certain. The CDR3 spans 12 residues. V lost 1 base and J lost 7, with 6 bases in between. The CDR3 DNA is TGTGCCAGCAGTTTAGAGACAAATACGCAGTATTTT. Its translation: CASSLETNTQYF.

This clonotype was recorded a few times. The chain recombines TRBV7-8 with TRBJ2-4; possibly TRBD1 or TRBD2 for D (5 bases each). The germline gives CDR1 SGHVS, CDR2 FQNEAQ. The V gene lost 5 bases and the J gene lost 2 bases, with 16 bases spanning the gap. The CDR3 extends over 16 amino acids. The chain's CDR3 is CASSPSLGTSKNIQYF. CDR3 coding DNA: TGTGCCAGCAGCCCGAGCCTAGGGACGTCCAAAAACATTCAGTACTTC.

Ten or more counts support this clonotype. The chain couples TRBV12-3 or TRBV12-4 to TRBJ2-7; D is ambiguous. The CDR3 contains 13 residues. The V and J ends lost 7 bases and 2 bases respectively, with 12 bases between them. This CDR3 is CASTYGRTYEQYF. CDR3 DNA: TGTGCCAGCACCTACGGGCGTACCTACGAGCAGTACTTC.

This clonotype was observed a single time. A much larger clone is a single base away; this may be a read error. The CDR3 end shows no conserved phenylalanine or tryptophan, and so a read error is likely. This chain uses TRBV27 with TRBJ2-1, with 7 positions matching TRBD1. This CDR3 spans 16 amino acids. Trimming removed 4 bases from V and 3 bases from J; junction bases left unmatched: 9. In germline, CDR1 is MNHEY, CDR2 SMNVEV (reference sequence). CDR3 in DNA: TGTGCCAGCAGTTCCCCCGACAGGGTTAGCTACAATGAGCAGTTCATC. It codes for CASSSPDRVSYNEQFI.

This clonotype was recorded at least ten times. The gene calls are TRBV10-3 and TRBJ2-7; the D is unclear. Germline CDR1 is ENHRY and CDR2 is SYGVKD. V dropped 3 bases and J dropped 0 bases, with 6 bases sitting between them. This CDR3 contains 13 residues. The CDR3 sequence: CAISDLISYEQYF. CDR3 sequence (DNA): TGTGCCATCAGTGACCTTATCTCCTACGAGCAGTACTTC.

The rearrangement joins TRBV7-9 to TRBJ2-3; no reliable D call. This CDR3 has 15 residues. Trimming removed 3 bases at V and 1 base at J, with 11 bases between. CDR1 is SEHNR, CDR2 FQNEAQ, per germline (reference sequence). The CDR3 is CASSFAATRTDTQYF. CDR3 bases: TGTGCCAGCAGCTTCGCAGCGACCCGCACAGATACGCAGTATTTT.

This chain uses TRBV5-1 with TRBJ1-1, with 7 bases aligning to TRBD1. V trimming: 5 bases; J trimming: 5 bases; junction bases outside the gene matches: 6. CDR1 is SGHRS, CDR2 YFSETQ, per germline. The CDR3 runs to 13 residues. This CDR3 reads CASRDRDRTEAFF. In nucleotides, the CDR3 is TGCGCCAGCAGAGACAGGGATAGGACTGAAGCTTTCTTT.

The genes are TRBV20-1 and TRBJ1-1, with unresolved D. From germline, CDR1 is DFQATT and CDR2 SNEGSKA (reference sequence). The length of the CDR3 is 15 residues. V was pared by 5 bases and J by 2 bases, with 18 bases between. The CDR3 is CSARYLRRTNTEAFF. DNA for the CDR3: TGCAGTGCTCGCTACCTGAGACGGACCAACACTGAAGCTTTCTTT.

This clonotype was counted only a few times. The chain has TRBV28 and TRBJ2-7, with D tentatively TRBD2 (5 bases). Germline V gives CDR1 MDHEN, CDR2 SYDVKM. The CDR3 is 11 amino acids. With 8 bases removed from V and 4 bases from J, the gap between germline ends came to 9 bases. The CDR3 coding sequence is TGTGCCAGCCATAGCGAGTACGAGCAGTACTTC. This translates into CASHSEYEQYF.

The rearrangement links TRBV29-1 to TRBJ2-1; D is ambiguous. With 6 bases removed from V and 4 bases from J, the gap between germline ends came to 13 bases. In germline, CDR1 is SQVTM, CDR2 ANQGSEA. The CDR3 has 13 amino acids. CDR3 DNA: TGCAGCGTCCTACAAGGGATTTACAATGAGCAGTTCTTC. Its translation is CSVLQGIYNEQFF.

This clonotype has at least ten counts. This rearrangement joins TRBV5-6 to TRBJ1-4; D not certain. Trimming stripped 5 bases from V and 6 bases from J, with 17 bases between. This CDR3 is built from 15 residues. Germline CDR1 reads SGHDT; CDR2 reads YYEEEE. CDR3: CASSLRGTGYEKLFF. The DNA for the CDR3 is TGTGCCAGCAGTCTCCGGGGAACGGGGTATGAAAAACTGTTTTTT.

This clonotype came up many times. This rearrangement joins TRBV27 to TRBJ2-7; D gene ambiguous. The germline CDR1 and CDR2 sequences are MNHEY and SMNVEV (reference sequence). The V end was cut by 6 bases, the J end by 2 bases, with 17 bases between. This CDR3 is 15 amino acids long. CDR3 sequence reads: CASSYGSFGPYEQYF. The CDR3 DNA is TGTGCCAGCAGCTACGGGTCCTTTGGCCCCTACGAGCAGTACTTC.

The sample holds many counts of this clonotype. V usage is TRBV12-3 or TRBV12-4 and J usage is TRBJ2-5; a weak D match, TRBD1 (5 bases). The CDR3 has 13 amino acids. V dropped 3 bases and J dropped 2 bases, with 7 bases sitting between them. Here the CDR3 reads CASSFPGQETQYF. CDR3 in DNA: TGTGCCAGCAGTTTTCCAGGGCAAGAGACCCAGTACTTC.

In this sample, this clonotype turned up many times. This chain's CDR3 is CASSFGIMGTEAFF. The CDR3 coding sequence is TGTGCCAGCAGCTTCGGAATTATGGGCACTGAAGCTTTCTTT. The chain carries TRBV7-2 and TRBJ1-1; D is uncertain. Germline V gene sequence: CDR1 SGHTA, CDR2 FQGNSA. V was trimmed by 3 bases and J by 4 bases, leaving 12 bases between them. The CDR3 length is 14 residues.

A word on this clonotype: Just one base apart from a much larger clone, this may be a read error. The CDR3 DNA reads TGTGTCAGCAGCCTCAGGACAGATCAGCCCCAGCATTTT. Its protein is CVSSLRTDQPQHF. V and J are TRBV7-9 and TRBJ1-5; tentative D call: TRBD1 (6 bases). The CDR3 has 13 residues. Per germline, CDR1 SEHNR and CDR2 FQNEAQ (reference sequence).

This clonotype was recorded many times. The chain combines TRBV7-9 with TRBJ2-3, with TRBD1 matching over 8 bases. Germline values: CDR1 SEHNR, CDR2 FQNEAQ (reference sequence). V was clipped by 5 bases and J by 0 bases; unmatched bases: 4. This CDR3 is built from 15 residues. The CDR3 DNA reads TGTGCCAGCAGCCAGGGGGCGGCAAGCACAGATACGCAGTATTTT. Its translation is CASSQGAASTDTQYF.

This chain connects TRBV5-5 to TRBJ2-3, with TRBD2 as a possible D gene (6 bases). The ends were cut back, 2 bases at V and 3 bases at J, with 13 bases in the middle. There are 15 residues in the CDR3. Germline V CDR1 and CDR2: SGHKS, YYEKEE (reference sequence). In nucleotides, the CDR3 is TGTGCCAGCAGCTTCCCGTCGCGGGGAACAGATACGCAGTATTTT. This translates into CASSFPSRGTDTQYF.